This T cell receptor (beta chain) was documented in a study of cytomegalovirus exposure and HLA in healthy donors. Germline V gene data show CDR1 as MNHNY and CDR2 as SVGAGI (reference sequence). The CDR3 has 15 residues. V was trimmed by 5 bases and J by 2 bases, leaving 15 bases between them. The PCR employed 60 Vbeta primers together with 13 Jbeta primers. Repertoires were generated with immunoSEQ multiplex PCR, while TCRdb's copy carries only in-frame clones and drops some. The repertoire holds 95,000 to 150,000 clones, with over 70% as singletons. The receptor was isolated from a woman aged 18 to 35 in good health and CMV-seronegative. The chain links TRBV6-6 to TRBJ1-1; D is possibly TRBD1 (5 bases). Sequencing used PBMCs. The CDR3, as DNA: TGTGCCAGCAGTCACTACGGACAATTAAACACTGAAGCTTTCTTT. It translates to CASSHYGQLNTEAFF.